This TCR beta chain was sequenced during a study of shared clonotypes between healthy human individuals (dated by TCRdb to the early 2020s). A note on the overall study: The cohort comprised a couple of women and a few men aged 18 to 49 years. For each donor, CD4 naive and CD4 memory were each run on three plates, CD8 naive on two plates, and CD8 memory on one plate. The study deeply sequenced blood TCR repertoires of five healthy adults to estimate repertoire size and the extent of clonotype sharing between individuals. To increase sequencing depth and limit assay-specific biases, TCR repertoire library preparation and sequencing were carried out by different laboratories using diverse techniques. Between about 0.85 and 9.5 billion PBMCs per donor were obtained by leukapheresis. Points the paper makes about the study in general: Sampling was restricted to blood, and TCR repertoires in tissue are likely to differ from TCR repertoires in blood. The small number of donors limited the genetic and exposure-history diversity represented. Pairwise subsampling led to the expectation that sequencing depth would affect the degree of clonotype sharing among donors. Incomplete sequencing was indicated by rarefaction of sorted-subset datasets, despite the large sequencing depth. Compared with non-shared clonotypes, the clonotypes found in all four sorted-subset donors had higher generation probabilities. Estimated clonotype richness was generally larger for naive than for memory subsets. Approximately 5% of naive CD4, 3.5% of naive CD8, roughly 2.4% of memory CD4, and 0.4% of memory CD8 clonotypes were shared across four donors.

CDR1 SQVTM and CDR2 ANQGSEA were looked up in the germline V gene. The CDR3 covers 14 residues, taking in both the cysteine and the phenylalanine. The DNA shown is the 42-base CDR3, in frame from base 1. TCR CDR3 regions were amplified from genomic DNA by multiplex PCR using the deep immunoSEQ assay. Extracted genomic DNA from each cell subset was distributed evenly across all wells of several immunoSEQ 96-well plates, and each plate was treated as a replicate. For sorted subsets, each replicate PCR was loaded with approximately 0.2 ug genomic DNA, equivalent to about 30,000 T cell genomes. Purified libraries were measured with a Qubit 3.0 fluorometer, size-checked on a Bioanalyzer 2100, and measured again with the KAPA Library Quantification kit. Every immunoSEQ 96-well plate was sequenced on a separate single-read 150-cycle Illumina NextSeq 550 flow cell. The source study handled its data this way. Because only junctional sequences without quality scores were contained in the immunoSEQ output, filtering matching that applied to full-length reads could not be performed. To assign V/J genes and CDR3, sequences were annotated against IMGT germline references using PyIR, a Python wrapper for IgBLAST v1.9. Reads with weak V/J assignments (E-value above 1e-6), missing CDR3, stop codons, out-of-frame junctions, or ambiguous translated residues were removed. V3J clonotypes were defined as sequences sharing an identical inferred V gene, J gene, and CDR3 amino acid sequence. The percentage overlap between two repertoires was calculated by dividing the number of shared unique clonotypes by the size of the smaller repertoire. Repertoire richness was assessed with RTK rarefaction, the Chao1 estimator, and Recon v2.1 estimates of unobserved clonotypes. Generation probabilities were computed with OLGA for all TCRbeta clonotypes obtained by the gDNA method from a few donors. TCRdb took this table from immuneACCESS and kept in-frame rearrangements with V and J called. Such tables lack part of the clones; where checked against another copy, unresolved V genes explain under half of the gap, and the rest is unexplained. That table supplies the V and J calls and clone size; D and trimming were determined from the DNA. The sample records around 1,900,000 clones, 93% of which are singletons. Jointly, the top ten make up more than 1.5% of the sample.

With respect to this clone: No antigen is known for it. Per-base qualities were not stored, and no clone one base away is much larger.

CD8 naive samples were obtained by positive selection for CCR7 among CD45RO-negative cells, yielding a CD45RA+CCR7+ population from which TemRA cells were excluded. Healthy HIV-negative adults with no recently reported acute infections or vaccinations were included as donors. Only Caucasian adults living in Nashville, Tennessee, USA were represented among the donors. Blood was obtained by leukapheresis, after which PBMCs were separated by Ficoll-Histopaque density gradient centrifugation and cryopreserved in liquid nitrogen vapor phase. Analytical flow cytometry was used to check the purity and quantity of each magnetically sorted T cell population. Genomic DNA was isolated from each sorted fraction and quantified by UV absorbance on a Nanodrop 2000c.

Material for sequencing was naive CD8+ T cells from PBMCs. According to the study, the label for this sample's cell subset or site signals: CD45RA+CCR7+. Here the chain combines TRBV29-1 and TRBJ2-5; no confident D gene assignment can be made. The closer fit of TRBJ2-7 to the DNA end suggests the J call may be wrong. The source is a man aged 18 to 30 in good health. Some clones in this sample may be carry-over from other donors' samples. The nucleotides read TGCAGCGTTGATGTTCGTGGGGTCGGCTACGAGCAGTACTTC. The encoded protein is CSVDVRGVGYEQYF.